Shown below are 30 T cell receptor beta chains from a single sample sequenced in a study of shared clonotypes between healthy human individuals. It was CD45RO-negative cells, positively selected for CCR7, that made up naive CD8 cells, with terminally differentiated effector memory CD45RA+ cells excluded. The assay was immunoSEQ multiplex PCR, and TCRdb's table has in-frame clones only and misses some. The sample has some 2,100,000 clones, about 92% seen once. Sample: naive CD8+ T cells from PBMCs. These receptors were collected from a man aged 18 to 30 in good health. Some clones in this sample may be carry-over from other donors' samples.

This sequence joins TRBV6-5 and TRBJ2-1; the match to TRBD2 covers 10 bases. V shed 4 bases and J 8 bases; nucleotides not matched to a gene: 8. The CDR3 is 15 residues long. Germline loops: CDR1 MNHEY, CDR2 SVGAGI. CDR3 residues: CASSSELAGIDEQFF. DNA for the CDR3: TGTGCCAGCAGTTCGGAACTAGCGGGAATCGATGAGCAGTTCTTC.

This chain connects TRBV6-1 to TRBJ2-7; 7 bases line up with TRBD1. With 0 bases clipped from V and 2 bases from J, the junction kept 4 bases outside the gene matches. Germline CDR1 MNHNS, CDR2 SASEGT. The CDR3 totals 15 residues. CDR3: CASSEAPGTAYEQYF. CDR3 coding DNA: TGTGCCAGCAGTGAAGCCCCCGGGACAGCCTACGAGCAGTACTTC.

The CDR3 spells CASSADRRGYTF. CDR3 bases: TGTGCCAGCAGTGCGGACAGGCGCGGCTACACCTTC. The chain has TRBV6-5 and TRBJ1-2, with 7 nucleotides matching TRBD1. V shed 5 bases, J shed 8 bases, and the junction held 5 bases outside the gene matches. Germline V gives CDR1 MNHEY, CDR2 SVGAGI. CDR3 length: 12 amino acids.

CDR3 sequence reads: CSVEGQETYEQYF. The CDR3 DNA is TGCAGCGTTGAAGGACAGGAAACCTACGAGCAGTACTTC. V gene TRBV29-1 combines with J gene TRBJ2-7; a possible D gene is TRBD1 (6 bases). Trimming stripped 1 base from V and 2 bases from J, with 9 bases between. CDR1 and CDR2 from the germline V gene are SQVTM and ANQGSEA. The CDR3 is 13 residues long.

Regarding this clone: Within the sample, other DNA sequences also encode this same CDR3. CDR3 region: CASSYSYGYEQYF. The CDR3, as DNA: TGTGCCAGCAGTTACTCTTATGGGTACGAGCAGTACTTC. The chain uses TRBV6-5 and TRBJ2-7; D is uncertain. The V gene lost 0 bases and the J gene lost 4 bases, with 7 bases spanning the gap. Germline CDR1 MNHEY, CDR2 SVGAGI. The CDR3 has 13 amino acids.

The chain recombines TRBV27 with TRBJ2-3; D gene ambiguous. Trimming took 9 bases from V and 2 from J, leaving 12 bases between them. The germline V gene encodes CDR1 MNHEY and CDR2 SMNVEV (reference sequence). CDR3 length: 13 residues. DNA of the CDR3: TGTGCCAGTAGCTGGGTGGTCACAGATACGCAGTATTTT. Its protein is CASSWVVTDTQYF.

This clone was detected only once. The chain employs TRBV27 and TRBJ2-7; tentative D call: TRBD1 (5 bases). CDR1 MNHEY and CDR2 SMNVEV come from the germline V gene (reference sequence). CDR3 length: 14 residues. With 3 bases removed from V and 6 bases from J, the gap between germline ends came to 15 bases. CDR3 loop: CASSFLQGSFEQYF. The CDR3, as DNA: TGTGCCAGCAGTTTTCTGCAGGGCTCGTTCGAGCAGTACTTC.

The chain uses TRBV28 and TRBJ2-1, with D possibly TRBD2 on 6 matching bases. CDR3 length equals 15 residues. Germline V gene data show CDR1 as MDHEN and CDR2 as SYDVKM. The V end lost 8 bases, the J end lost 4 bases, and 18 bases lay between the germline ends. The DNA of the CDR3 is TGTGCCAGCGTATGGGGCGGGATAACATACAATGAGCAGTTCTTC. This sequence encodes CASVWGGITYNEQFF.

V gene TRBV6-6 combines with J gene TRBJ2-7; D is possibly TRBD1 (6 bases). The CDR3 has 15 amino acids. V dropped 2 bases and J dropped 2 bases, with 13 bases sitting between them. Germline V gene sequence: CDR1 MNHNY, CDR2 SVGAGI (reference sequence). For the CDR3, the DNA is TGTGCCAGCAGTTACCCCGGGACACCTCCCTACGAGCAGTACTTC. Translated, it gives CASSYPGTPPYEQYF.

This clone was seen more than once but under ten times. The chain employs TRBV13 and TRBJ1-1; D gene ambiguous. The V end lost 4 bases, the J end lost 1 base, and 10 bases lay between the germline ends. This CDR3 spans 14 amino acids. Germline loops: CDR1 PRHDT, CDR2 FYEKMQ (reference sequence). CDR3 nucleotide sequence: TGTGCCAGCAGCTCTCGGGCTGGGAACACTGAAGCTTTCTTT. Its protein product is CASSSRAGNTEAFF.

V is TRBV4-3 and J is TRBJ1-3, with a weak D call TRBD1 (5 bases). The V gene's germline CDR1 is LGHNA and CDR2 YSLEER. V was cut by 4 bases and J by 0 bases, with 13 bases left in between. The CDR3 sequence is 16 residues long. The CDR3 protein is CASSPGPRGSGNTIYF. CDR3 nucleotides: TGCGCCAGCAGCCCGGGGCCCCGCGGCTCTGGAAACACCATATATTTT.

This chain links TRBV7-9 with TRBJ1-5; tentative D call: TRBD1 (5 bases). V lost 0 bases and J lost 4, with 7 bases in between. CDR1 and CDR2 from the germline V gene are SEHNR and FQNEAQ (reference sequence). The CDR3 spans 14 residues. In nucleotides, the CDR3 is TGTGCCAGCAGCTTAGCAACAGGTAATCAGCCCCAGCATTTT. This gives the protein CASSLATGNQPQHF.

The sample holds one count of this clone. This chain joins TRBV28 and TRBJ2-1, with D possibly matching TRBD2 (6 bases). CDR1 is MDHEN and CDR2 is SYDVKM in the germline V gene. This CDR3 has 13 amino acids. Trimming stripped 6 bases from V and 13 bases from J, with 19 bases between. CDR3 sequence reads: CASSLRAGFHQFF. CDR3 DNA: TGTGCCAGCAGCTTACGGGCGGGATTCCATCAGTTCTTC.

J is TRBJ1-2 and V is TRBV27, with a tentative D call TRBD1 (6 bases). The ends were cut back, 0 bases at V and 3 bases at J, with 11 bases in the middle. Looked up from germline, CDR1 is MNHEY and CDR2 is SMNVEV (reference sequence). The CDR3 spans 15 residues. The CDR3 region has the DNA TGTGCCAGCAGTTTATCTCCCCGGACAGACTATGGCTACACCTTC. Protein: CASSLSPRTDYGYTF.

The chain uses TRBV29-1 and TRBJ2-7; unclear D gene. V was shortened by 0 bases and J by 0 bases, with 6 bases between the two germline ends. The germline CDR1 and CDR2 sequences are SQVTM and ANQGSEA. The CDR3 length is 13 residues. This CDR3 is CSVEDSRSYEQYF. The DNA of the CDR3 is TGCAGCGTTGAAGATAGTCGCTCCTACGAGCAGTACTTC.

The CDR3, as DNA: TGTGCCAGCAGCTCGACAGCGGGGATGCCGGGCTACACCTTC. Residues: CASSSTAGMPGYTF. The rearrangement uses TRBV7-9 and TRBJ1-2, with D possibly matching TRBD1 (5 bases). The CDR3 has 14 residues. Germline V CDR1 and CDR2: SEHNR, FQNEAQ (reference sequence). V was shortened by 4 bases and J by 8 bases, with 17 bases between the two germline ends.

The V gene is TRBV5-6, the J gene TRBJ2-3; D unresolved. Trimming stripped 0 bases from V and 2 bases from J, with 10 bases between. The V gene's germline CDR1 is SGHDT and CDR2 YYEEEE. The CDR3 has 15 amino acids. CDR3 in DNA: TGTGCCAGCAGCTTGGAGGGCTACCACACAGATACGCAGTATTTT. Translating gives CASSLEGYHTDTQYF.

CDR3 residues: CASSARTGGRTEAFF. The DNA of the CDR3 is TGTGCCAGCAGCGCCCGGACAGGGGGCCGTACTGAAGCTTTCTTT. The chain is built from TRBV9 and TRBJ1-1, with 11 bases fitting TRBD1. The CDR3 runs to 15 residues. The V segment lost 3 bases and the J segment 5 bases; nucleotides outside the gene matches: 6. CDR1 is SGDLS and CDR2 is YYNGEE in the germline V gene. Full variable domain (outside the CDR3, taken from reference TRBV9 and TRBJ1-1): DSGVTQTPKHLITATGQRVTLRCSPRSGDLSVYWYQQSLDQGLQFLIQYYNGEERAKGNILERFSAQQFPDLHSELNLSSLELGDSALYFCASSARTGGRTEAFFGQGTRLTVV.

V is TRBV9 and J is TRBJ2-3; TRBD1 aligns across 11 bases. V lost 1 base to trimming and J lost 6 bases; unmatched junction nucleotides: 10. The V gene's germline CDR1 is SGDLS and CDR2 YYNGEE. The length of the CDR3 is 17 residues. CDR3 DNA: TGTGCCAGCAGCGTAACCCCGGGACAGGGGGTCTTGGATACGCAGTATTTT. It yields the protein CASSVTPGQGVLDTQYF.

In DNA form, the CDR3 reads TGTGCCAGCAGTTTTCTCGAACTAGCTGGCACCGGGGAGCTGTTTTTT. It encodes CASSFLELAGTGELFF. J is TRBJ2-2 and V is TRBV27; a weak D match, TRBD2 (6 bases). Germline V gene sequence: CDR1 MNHEY, CDR2 SMNVEV (reference sequence). Trimming stripped 3 bases from V and 4 bases from J, with 15 bases between. This CDR3 is 16 amino acids long.

The rearrangement links TRBV18 to TRBJ1-2, with D hard to call. V was clipped by 2 bases and J by 6 bases, with 16 bases between them. Germline V gene data show CDR1 as KGHSH and CDR2 as LQKENI. The CDR3 loop spans 15 amino acids. The CDR3 loop is CASSPANPSPDGYTF. CDR3 nucleotide sequence: TGTGCCAGCTCACCAGCCAACCCGTCCCCTGATGGCTACACCTTC.

The genes are TRBV6-4 and TRBJ1-3, with 7 nucleotides matching TRBD1. The CDR3 extends over 15 amino acids. Per the germline V gene, CDR1 is MRHNA and CDR2 is SNTAGT. Unmatched junction bases numbered 7, after V lost 0 bases and J lost 8 bases. CDR3 DNA: TGTGCCAGCAGTGACTCACCAGGGGGTTGGGACACCATATATTTT. This sequence encodes CASSDSPGGWDTIYF.

The chain is built from TRBV19 and TRBJ2-5, with TRBD1 matching 8 bases. The CDR3 length is 16 residues. Losses at the gene ends were 3 bases for V and 5 bases for J; bases not matched to a gene: 11. CDR1 and CDR2 (germline): LNHDA, SQIVND (reference sequence). DNA of the CDR3: TGTGCCAGTAGTATGACAGGGGCCTACGTGCCGGAGACCCAGTACTTC. Translating it yields CASSMTGAYVPETQYF.

V is TRBV29-1 and J is TRBJ2-3; D unclear. Trimming took 6 bases from V and 5 from J, leaving 6 bases between them. The CDR3 consists of 10 residues. Germline V CDR1 and CDR2: SQVTM, ANQGSEA. CDR3 in DNA: TGCAGCGTCGCTAAAGATACGCAGTATTTT. Its translation: CSVAKDTQYF.

This clone was counted between two and nine times. The chain couples TRBV2 to TRBJ1-2; D might be TRBD1 (6 bases). V lost 8 bases, J lost 7 bases, and 17 bases lay in between. This CDR3 is 13 amino acids long. The germline V gene has CDR1 SNHLY and CDR2 FYNNEI. The CDR3 bases are TGTGCCAGCCGTCAGGACAGTAACAGTGGCTACACCTTC. Its protein product is CASRQDSNSGYTF. The variable domain in full, with the rest retrieved from reference TRBV2 and TRBJ1-2, is EPEVTQTPSHQVTQMGQEVILRCVPISNHLYFYWYRQILGQKVEFLVSFYNNEISEKSEIFDDQFSVERPDGSNFTLKIRSTKLEDSAMYFCASRQDSNSGYTFGSGTRLTVV.

The chain carries TRBV29-1 and TRBJ1-2; D unclear. CDR1 is SQVTM and CDR2 is ANQGSEA in the germline V gene. The germline V and J ends were trimmed by 3 bases and 2 bases, with 10 bases remaining between them. The CDR3 is made up of 13 amino acids. The CDR3, as DNA: TGCAGCGTTGACACGGACGGAAACTATGGCTACACCTTC. Translating it yields CSVDTDGNYGYTF. The complete variable domain, with remaining parts taken from reference TRBV29-1 and TRBJ1-2, reads SAVISQKPSRDICQRGTSLTIQCQVDSQVTMMFWYRQQPGQSLTLIATANQGSEATYESGFVIDKFPISRPNLTFSTLTVSNMSPEDSSIYLCSVDTDGNYGYTFGSGTRLTVV.

The chain combines TRBV28 with TRBJ2-7; 7 bases agree with TRBD1. Germline-derived CDR1 and CDR2 are MDHEN and SYDVKM. This CDR3 is 13 amino acids long. With 6 bases clipped from V and 2 bases from J, the junction kept 4 bases outside the gene matches. The CDR3 region has the DNA TGTGCCAGCAGACCCGGACAGGCCTACGAGCAGTACTTC. Protein: CASRPGQAYEQYF.

Details on this clone: Mismatch with germline at one junction end may stem from a read error. The rearrangement uses TRBV19 and TRBJ1-2; no clear D. Germline V gives CDR1 LNHDA, CDR2 SQIVND (reference sequence). This CDR3 is 12 amino acids long. CDR3 region: CASSIGLTGGIF. In DNA, the CDR3 is TGTGCCAGTAGTATAGGACTGACCGGCGGTATCTTC.

CDR3 coding DNA: TGTGCCAGCAGCCCCGATATGAACACCGGGGAGCTGTTTTTT. Translated, it gives CASSPDMNTGELFF. The rearrangement joins TRBV9 to TRBJ2-2, with D unclear. The CDR3 contains 14 residues. Per germline, CDR1 SGDLS and CDR2 YYNGEE. The ends were cut back, 4 bases at V and 1 base at J, with 8 bases in the middle.

The rearrangement links TRBV19 to TRBJ2-6, with D possibly being TRBD1 or TRBD2 (5 bases each). CDR1 is LNHDA and CDR2 is SQIVND in the germline V gene (reference sequence). The CDR3 is made up of 15 amino acids. Trimming took 6 bases from V and 4 from J, leaving 13 bases between them. The CDR3 region has the DNA TGTGCCAGTAGCCTGCGAGGGGTCGGGGCCAACGTCCTGACTTTC. Translating gives CASSLRGVGANVLTF.